This T cell receptor beta chain was sequenced in a study of low-dose radiotherapy and immunotherapy resistance in tumors. This clonotype was seen only once. Alpha- and beta-chain coverage of first-strand cDNA came from TRAV- and TRBV-specific primers. The PCR that amplified TCRs ran for 20 cycles, relying on a constant-region primer and a V-primer adapter. Each CDR3 protein is one row after TCRdb ran MiXCR on the reads. Of roughly 11,000 distinct CDR3 sequences listed, approximately 51% are singletons. The clonotype originates from a human donor with advanced metastatic prostate, ovarian, gallbladder or colorectal cancer (not recorded which). This table probably holds off-target reads from a library built for another chain.

CDR3 residues: CSVVQRTSGSEQFF. The CDR3 DNA reads as TGCAGCGTTGTACAAAGGACTAGCGGTAGTGAGCAGTTCTTC. The genes are TRBV29-1 and TRBJ2-1; 10 nucleotides line up with TRBD2. Germline V gives CDR1 SQVTM, CDR2 ANQGSEA. The CDR3 sequence is 14 residues long. The V and J ends lost 4 bases and 9 bases, in that order; junction bases with no gene match: 9.